The present T cell receptor beta chain was sequenced within a study of early T cells in non-severe SARS-CoV-2 infection. The CDR3 runs 13 residues. Germline-derived CDR1 and CDR2 are SGDLS and YYNGEE. Trimming cost V 0 bases and J 5 bases, with 8 bases left between them. TCRdb independently ran MiXCR on the 5' RACE reads; one entry per CDR3 protein. Of approximately 110,000 distinct CDR3 sequences listed, more than 12% are singletons. This TCR was sampled from an adult who was a healthcare worker with PCR-confirmed SARS-CoV-2 infection or an uninfected control (not recorded which). This chain links TRBV9 with TRBJ2-5; either TRBD1 or TRBD2 may supply D (5 bases each). Sequenced input: whole blood. The CDR3 nucleotides read TGTGCCAGCAGCGTAGATTGGGGGGAGACCCAGTACTTC. Translation: CASSVDWGETQYF.